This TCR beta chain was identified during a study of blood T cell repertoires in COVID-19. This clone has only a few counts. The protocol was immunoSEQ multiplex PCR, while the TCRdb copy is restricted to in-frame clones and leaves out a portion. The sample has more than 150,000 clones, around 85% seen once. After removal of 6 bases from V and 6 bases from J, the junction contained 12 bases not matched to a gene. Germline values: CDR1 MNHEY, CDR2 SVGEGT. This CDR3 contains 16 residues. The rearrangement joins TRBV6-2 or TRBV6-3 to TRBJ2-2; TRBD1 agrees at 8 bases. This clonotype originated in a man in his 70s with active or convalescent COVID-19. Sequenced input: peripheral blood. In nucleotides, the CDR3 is TGTGCCAGCAGCCCAGGACAGGGTTTGTACGCCGGGGAGCTGTTTTTT. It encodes CASSPGQGLYAGELFF.